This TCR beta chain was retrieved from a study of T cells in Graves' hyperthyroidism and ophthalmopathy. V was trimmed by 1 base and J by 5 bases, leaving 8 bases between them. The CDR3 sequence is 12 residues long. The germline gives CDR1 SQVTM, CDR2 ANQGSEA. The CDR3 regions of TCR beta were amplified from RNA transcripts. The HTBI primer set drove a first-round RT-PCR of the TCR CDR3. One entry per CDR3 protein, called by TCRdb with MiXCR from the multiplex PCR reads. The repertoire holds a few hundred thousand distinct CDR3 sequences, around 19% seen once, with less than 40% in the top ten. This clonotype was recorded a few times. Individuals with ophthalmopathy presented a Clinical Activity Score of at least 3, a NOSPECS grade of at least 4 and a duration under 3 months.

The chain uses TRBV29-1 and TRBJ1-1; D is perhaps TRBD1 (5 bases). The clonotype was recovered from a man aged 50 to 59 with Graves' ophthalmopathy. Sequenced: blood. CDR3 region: CSVEGGRTEAFF. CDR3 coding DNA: TGCAGCGTTGAAGGGGGGAGGACTGAAGCTTTCTTT.